The 5 T cell receptor beta chains in this list originate from one sample, sequenced in a study of cytomegalovirus exposure and HLA in healthy donors. TCRdb keeps only in-frame clones here, not all; method: immunoSEQ multiplex PCR. This table has over 200,000 clones, around 90% appearing once. Sequences were obtained from PBMCs. The receptors originated from a young woman in good health and CMV-seronegative.

With respect to this clone: This sample also contains other DNA sequences that code for the same CDR3. The chain couples TRBV28 to TRBJ2-1, with D hard to call. The CDR3 runs 11 residues. Germline CDR1 is MDHEN and CDR2 is SYDVKM. Trimming left V 3 bases short and J 7 bases short, with 4 bases between. Written as DNA, the CDR3 is TGTGCCAGCAGTTTCCTTAATGAGCAGTTCTTC. It specifies CASSFLNEQFF.

J is TRBJ1-2 and V is TRBV11-2; 10 bases are shared with TRBD1. J was trimmed by 9 bases and V by 5 bases; bases with no gene match: 9. The CDR3 loop spans 14 amino acids. CDR1 SGHAT and CDR2 FQNNGV come from the germline V gene. The CDR3 DNA follows: TGTGCCAGCAGCCCGCAGGGACAGGGGTTGAGCTACACCTTC. As protein: CASSPQGQGLSYTF.

The chain uses TRBV27 and TRBJ1-2; D gene unclear. CDR1 is MNHEY and CDR2 is SMNVEV in the germline V gene (reference sequence). The CDR3 runs 15 residues. V lost 8 bases and J lost 0, with 16 bases in between. The CDR3 loop is CASADPRVANYGYTF. The DNA for the CDR3 is TGTGCCAGCGCTGATCCGCGAGTCGCTAACTATGGCTACACCTTC.

The chain carries TRBV30 and TRBJ2-3, with D possibly being TRBD2 (5 bases). The germline gives CDR1 GTSNPN, CDR2 SVGIG (reference sequence). The CDR3 runs to 14 residues. V shed 1 base and J shed 4 bases, with 12 bases lying between them. The DNA for the CDR3 is TGTGCCTGGAGTGGCGGGTTTAGTTCAGATACGCAGTATTTT. Protein product: CAWSGGFSSDTQYF.

V and J are TRBV19 and TRBJ2-7, with no clear D. Germline V gene lookup returns CDR1 LNHDA and CDR2 SQIVND (reference sequence). Trimming left V 5 bases short and J 3 bases short, with 11 bases between. There are 13 residues in the CDR3. The CDR3 sequence: CASSYVAGYEQYF. DNA for the CDR3: TGTGCCAGTAGTTACGTGGCAGGCTACGAGCAGTACTTC.